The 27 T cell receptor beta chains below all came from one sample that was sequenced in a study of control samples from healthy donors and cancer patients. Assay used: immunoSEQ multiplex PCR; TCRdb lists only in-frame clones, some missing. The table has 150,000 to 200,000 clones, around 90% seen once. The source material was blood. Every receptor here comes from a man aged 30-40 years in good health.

The CDR3, as DNA: TGTGCCAGCAGCCGAGGTCGGGGGACTGAAGCTTTCTTT. This translates into CASSRGRGTEAFF. The chain links TRBV16 to TRBJ1-1, with TRBD1 as a possible D gene (5 bases). From germline, CDR1 is KGHSY and CDR2 FQNENV. V gave up 4 bases and J gave up 5 bases, with 11 bases separating them. This CDR3 has 13 amino acids. The entire variable domain, with the rest obtained from reference TRBV16 and TRBJ1-1, is as follows: GEEVAQTPKHLVRGEGQKAKLYCAPIKGHSYVFWYQQVLKNEFKFLISFQNENVFDETGMPKERFSAKCLPNSPCSLEIQATKLEDSAVYFCASSRGRGTEAFFGQGTRLTVV.

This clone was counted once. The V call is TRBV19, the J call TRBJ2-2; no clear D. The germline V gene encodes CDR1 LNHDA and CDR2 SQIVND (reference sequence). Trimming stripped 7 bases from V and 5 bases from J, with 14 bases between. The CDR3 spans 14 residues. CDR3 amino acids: CASTGVVWTGELFF. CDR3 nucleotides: TGTGCCAGTACTGGGGTGGTGTGGACCGGGGAGCTGTTTTTT.

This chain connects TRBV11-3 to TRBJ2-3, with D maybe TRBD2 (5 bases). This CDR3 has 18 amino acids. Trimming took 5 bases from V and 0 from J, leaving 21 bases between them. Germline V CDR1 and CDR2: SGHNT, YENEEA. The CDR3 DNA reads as TGTGCCAGCAGCCCGATACCTAGTAGCGACCGAAGCACAGATACGCAGTATTTT. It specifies CASSPIPSSDRSTDTQYF.

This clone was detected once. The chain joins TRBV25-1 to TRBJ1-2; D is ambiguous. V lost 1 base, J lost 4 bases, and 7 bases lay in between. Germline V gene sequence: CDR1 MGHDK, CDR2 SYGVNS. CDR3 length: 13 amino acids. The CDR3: CASSESRTYGYTF. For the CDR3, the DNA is TGTGCCAGCAGTGAATCCAGGACCTATGGCTACACCTTC.

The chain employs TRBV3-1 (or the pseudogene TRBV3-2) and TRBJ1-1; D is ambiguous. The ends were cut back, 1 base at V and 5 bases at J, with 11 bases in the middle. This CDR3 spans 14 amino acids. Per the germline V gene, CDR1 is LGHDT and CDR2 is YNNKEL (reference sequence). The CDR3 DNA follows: TGTGCCAGCAGCCAAGGGCTGACTGAGACTGAAGCTTTCTTT. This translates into CASSQGLTETEAFF.

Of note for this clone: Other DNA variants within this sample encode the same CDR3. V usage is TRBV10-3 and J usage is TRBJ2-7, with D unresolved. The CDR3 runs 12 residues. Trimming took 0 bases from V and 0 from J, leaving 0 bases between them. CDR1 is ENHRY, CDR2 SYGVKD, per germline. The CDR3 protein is CAISESSYEQYF. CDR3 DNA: TGTGCCATCAGTGAGTCCTCCTACGAGCAGTACTTC.

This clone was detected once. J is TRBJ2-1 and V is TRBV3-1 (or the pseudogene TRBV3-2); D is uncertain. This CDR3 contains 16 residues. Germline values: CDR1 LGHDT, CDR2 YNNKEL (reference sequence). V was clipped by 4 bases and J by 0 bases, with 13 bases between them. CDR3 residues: CASSRPLRRSYNEQFF. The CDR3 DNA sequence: TGTGCCAGCAGCCGTCCCCTTCGCCGCTCCTACAATGAGCAGTTCTTC.

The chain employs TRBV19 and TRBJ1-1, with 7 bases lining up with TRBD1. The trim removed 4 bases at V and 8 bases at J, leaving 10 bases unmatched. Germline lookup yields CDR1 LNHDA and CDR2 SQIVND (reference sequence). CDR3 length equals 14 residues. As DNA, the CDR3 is TGTGCCAGTAGTACGACAGGGAAAGTGGTCGAAGCTTTCTTT. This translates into CASSTTGKVVEAFF.

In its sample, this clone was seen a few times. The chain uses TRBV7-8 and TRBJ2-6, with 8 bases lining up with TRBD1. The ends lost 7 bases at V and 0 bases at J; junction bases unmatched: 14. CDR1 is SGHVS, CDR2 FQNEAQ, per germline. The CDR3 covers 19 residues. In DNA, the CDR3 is TGTGCCAGCAACAACGTAAGACAGGGGCTGAGCTCTGGGGCCAACGTCCTGACTTTC. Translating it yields CASNNVRQGLSSGANVLTF.

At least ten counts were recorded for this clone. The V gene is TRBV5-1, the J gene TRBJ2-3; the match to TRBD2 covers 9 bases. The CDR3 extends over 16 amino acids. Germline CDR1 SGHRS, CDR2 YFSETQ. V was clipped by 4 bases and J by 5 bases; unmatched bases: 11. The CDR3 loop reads CASSPIAGEKVDTQYF. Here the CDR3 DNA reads TGCGCCAGCAGCCCTATAGCGGGAGAGAAGGTAGATACGCAGTATTTT.

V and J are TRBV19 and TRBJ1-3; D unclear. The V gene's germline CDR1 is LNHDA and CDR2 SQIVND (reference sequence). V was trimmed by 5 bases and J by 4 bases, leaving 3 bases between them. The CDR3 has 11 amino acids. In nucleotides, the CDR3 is TGTGCCAGTAGTGGGGGAAACACCATATATTTT. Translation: CASSGGNTIYF.

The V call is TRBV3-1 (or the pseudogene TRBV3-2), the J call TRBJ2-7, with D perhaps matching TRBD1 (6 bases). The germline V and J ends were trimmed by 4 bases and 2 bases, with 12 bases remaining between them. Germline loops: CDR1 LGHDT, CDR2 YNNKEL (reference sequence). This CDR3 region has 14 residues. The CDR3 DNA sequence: TGTGCCAGCAGCCGCCCTGACAGGCCCTACGAGCAGTACTTC. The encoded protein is CASSRPDRPYEQYF.

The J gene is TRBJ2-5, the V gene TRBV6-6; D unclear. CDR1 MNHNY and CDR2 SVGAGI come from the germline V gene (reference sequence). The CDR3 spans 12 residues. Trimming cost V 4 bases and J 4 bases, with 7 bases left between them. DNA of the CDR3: TGTGCCAGCAGTTCAGGTTCAGAGACCCAGTACTTC. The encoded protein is CASSSGSETQYF.

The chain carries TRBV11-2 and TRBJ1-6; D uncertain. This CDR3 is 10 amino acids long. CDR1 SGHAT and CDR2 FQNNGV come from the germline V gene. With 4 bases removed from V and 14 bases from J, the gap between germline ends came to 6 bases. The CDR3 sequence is CASSSRTLHF. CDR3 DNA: TGTGCCAGCAGCTCCCGTACCCTCCACTTT.

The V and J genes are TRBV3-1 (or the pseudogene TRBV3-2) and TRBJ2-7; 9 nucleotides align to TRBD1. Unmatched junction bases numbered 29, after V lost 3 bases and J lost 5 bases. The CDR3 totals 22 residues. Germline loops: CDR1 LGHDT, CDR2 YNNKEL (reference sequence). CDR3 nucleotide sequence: TGTGCCAGCAGCCACCCTGCCCACCCCGGCCAACGAACACAGGGGGCATCGGACGAGCAGTACTTC. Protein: CASSHPAHPGQRTQGASDEQYF.

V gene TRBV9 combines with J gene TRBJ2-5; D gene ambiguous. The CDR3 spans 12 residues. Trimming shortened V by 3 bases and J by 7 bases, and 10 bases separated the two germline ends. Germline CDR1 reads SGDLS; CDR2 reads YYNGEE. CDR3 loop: CASSGPPPTQYF. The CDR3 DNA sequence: TGTGCCAGCAGCGGACCTCCTCCGACCCAGTACTTC.

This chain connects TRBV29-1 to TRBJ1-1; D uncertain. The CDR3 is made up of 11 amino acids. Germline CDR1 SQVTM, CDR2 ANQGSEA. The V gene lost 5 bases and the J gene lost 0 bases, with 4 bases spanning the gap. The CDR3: CSVRMNTEAFF. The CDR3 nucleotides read TGCAGCGTTAGGATGAACACTGAAGCTTTCTTT.

CDR3 region: CASSRQQIYGYTF. For the CDR3, the DNA is TGTGCCAGCAGTCGACAGCAAATCTATGGCTACACCTTC. This chain uses TRBV6-5 with TRBJ1-2; D may be TRBD1 (5 bases). Between the trimmed V and J ends, which lost 5 bases and 4 bases, there was a span of 11 bases. This CDR3 has 13 amino acids. Germline CDR1 reads MNHEY; CDR2 reads SVGAGI.

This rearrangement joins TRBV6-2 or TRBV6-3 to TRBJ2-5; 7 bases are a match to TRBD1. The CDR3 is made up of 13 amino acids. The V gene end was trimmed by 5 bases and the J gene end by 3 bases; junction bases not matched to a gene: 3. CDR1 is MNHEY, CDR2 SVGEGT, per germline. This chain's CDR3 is CASSPGTEETQYF. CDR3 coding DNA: TGTGCCAGCAGTCCCGGGACAGAAGAGACCCAGTACTTC.

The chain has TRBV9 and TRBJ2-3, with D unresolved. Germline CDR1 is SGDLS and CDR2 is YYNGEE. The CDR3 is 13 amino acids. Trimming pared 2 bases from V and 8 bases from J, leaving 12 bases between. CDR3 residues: CASSVPQMGTQYF. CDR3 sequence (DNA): TGTGCCAGCAGCGTTCCCCAAATGGGTACGCAGTATTTT.

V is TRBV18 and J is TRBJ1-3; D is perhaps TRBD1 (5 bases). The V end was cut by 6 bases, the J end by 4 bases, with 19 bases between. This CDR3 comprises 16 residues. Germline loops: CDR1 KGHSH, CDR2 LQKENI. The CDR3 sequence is CASSVNPQGNGNTIYF. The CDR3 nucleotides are TGTGCCAGCTCGGTTAACCCGCAGGGAAACGGAAACACCATATATTTT.

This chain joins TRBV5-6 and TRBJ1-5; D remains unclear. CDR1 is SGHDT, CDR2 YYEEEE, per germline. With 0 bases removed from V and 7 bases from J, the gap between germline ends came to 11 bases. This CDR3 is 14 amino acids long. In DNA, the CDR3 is TGTGCCAGCAGCTTGGGGACGCCCGAGCAGCCCCAGCATTTT. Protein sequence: CASSLGTPEQPQHF.

The CDR3 bases are TGCGCCAGCAAGGATAGACCCCAAGAGACCCAGTACTTC. Amino acids: CASKDRPQETQYF. The chain employs TRBV5-1 and TRBJ2-5, with D uncertain. Germline V gene data show CDR1 as SGHRS and CDR2 as YFSETQ. The CDR3 runs 13 residues. V lost 6 bases and J lost 1, with 10 bases in between. The whole variable domain, remainder taken from reference TRBV5-1 and TRBJ2-5, is KAGVTQTPRYLIKTRGQQVTLSCSPISGHRSVSWYQQTPGQGLQFLFEYFSETQRNKGNFPGRFSGRQFSNSRSEMNVSTLELGDSALYLCASKDRPQETQYFGPGTRLLVL.

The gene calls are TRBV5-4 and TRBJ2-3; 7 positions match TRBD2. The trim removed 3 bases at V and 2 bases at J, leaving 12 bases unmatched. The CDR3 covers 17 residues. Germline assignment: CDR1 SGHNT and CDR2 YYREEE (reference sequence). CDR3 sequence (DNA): TGTGCCAGCAGCTCGTTCGGAGCGGGAAGTTACACAGATACGCAGTATTTT. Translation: CASSSFGAGSYTDTQYF.

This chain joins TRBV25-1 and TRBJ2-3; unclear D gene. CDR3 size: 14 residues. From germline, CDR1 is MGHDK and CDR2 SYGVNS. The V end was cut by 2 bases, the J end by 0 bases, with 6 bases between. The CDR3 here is CASSEPASTDTQYF. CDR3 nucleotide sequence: TGTGCCAGCAGTGAACCCGCAAGCACAGATACGCAGTATTTT.

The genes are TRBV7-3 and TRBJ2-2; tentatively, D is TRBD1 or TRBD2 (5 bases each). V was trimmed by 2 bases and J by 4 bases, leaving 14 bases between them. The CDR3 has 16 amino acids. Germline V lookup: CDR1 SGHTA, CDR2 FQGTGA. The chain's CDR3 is CASSLLARESTGELFF. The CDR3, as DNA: TGTGCCAGCAGCTTATTAGCCAGGGAGAGCACCGGGGAGCTGTTTTTT. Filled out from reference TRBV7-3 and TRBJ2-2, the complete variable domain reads GAGVSQTPSNKVTEKGKYVELRCDPISGHTALYWYRQSLGQGPEFLIYFQGTGAADDSGLPNDRFFAVRPEGSVSTLKIQRTERGDSAVYLCASSLLARESTGELFFGEGSRLTVL.

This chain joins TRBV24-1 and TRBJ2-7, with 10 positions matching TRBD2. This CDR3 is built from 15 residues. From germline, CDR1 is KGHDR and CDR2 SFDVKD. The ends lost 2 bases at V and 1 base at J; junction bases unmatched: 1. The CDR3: CATSDSAGGSYEQYF. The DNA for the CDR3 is TGTGCCACCAGTGATTCAGCGGGAGGGTCCTACGAGCAGTACTTC.